Only a few counts were recorded for the clone carrying this T cell receptor beta chain. The data were produced by immunoSEQ multiplex PCR, yet TCRdb's version contains in-frame clones alone and is incomplete. The data hold under 50,000 clones, with around 81% observed a single time. Buffy coats from healthy blood donors served as controls. The CDR3 contains 14 residues. Trimming took 6 bases from V and 6 from J; bases not matched to a gene: 9. Per the germline V gene, CDR1 is WNHNN and CDR2 is SYGVQD (reference sequence). The sample is drawn from a study of STAT5B mutations in CD4+ large granular lymphocyte leukemia.

The sequence came from a human donor in good health. Sequenced: CD4+ T cells from blood buffy coats. This rearrangement joins TRBV10-1 to TRBJ1-2; 8 bases are shared with TRBD1. CDR3 coding DNA: TGCGCCAGCAGGCTGACAGGGGCTTGTGATGGCTACACCTTC. Protein product: CASRLTGACDGYTF.